This TCR beta chain stems from a study of diagnostic markers for celiac disease. TCRdb reanalyzed the reads, giving one entry per CDR3 protein sequence and no DNA. The repertoire table contains roughly 1,500 distinct CDR3 sequences. The CDR3 sequence is 16 residues long. V usage is TRBV12-3 or TRBV12-4 and J usage is TRBJ2-2; with no DNA, the TCRdb D assignment of TRBD1 cannot be verified. Sequencing was performed on either unsorted cells or a sorted T cell fraction (not recorded which). This receptor was taken from a human donor. The CDR3 region is CASSPPGSTAAGELFF.